Listed below are T cell receptor beta chains from one sample, sequenced in a study of T-cell reconstitution after alpha-beta-depleted transplantation in children. From the PCR reads, TCRdb called clonotypes with MiXCR, one entry per CDR3 protein. The data hold about 200,000 distinct CDR3 sequences, with less than 15% observed a single time. Here the sequenced sample was PBMCs from the stem cell graft donor, taken from the stem cell graft. The receptors here all came from a human donor who donated a stem cell graft to a child with acute lymphoblastic leukemia. CDR3s include the opening cysteine and the closing phenylalanine or tryptophan. D genes are given only for firm matches. The listing skips clone size in some rows; elsewhere it reads once, few, many or a size class.

J: TRBJ2-1
size: few
V: TRBV19
D: -
CDR3: CASNANPSYNEQFF
DNA: TGTGCCAGTAACGCAAACCCCTCCTACAATGAGCAGTTCTTC

J: TRBJ2-7
size: many
V: TRBV7-2
D: -
CDR3: CASSSNADGSYEQYF
DNA: TGTGCCAGCAGCTCGAACGCCGACGGCTCCTACGAGCAGTACTTC

J: TRBJ2-4
size: -
V: TRBV11-3
D: TRBD1
CDR3: CASSLAGTGIGENIQYF
DNA: TGTGCCAGCAGCTTAGCCGGGACAGGGATCGGGGAAAACATTCAGTACTTC

J: TRBJ1-1
size: few
V: TRBV30
D: -
CDR3: CAWNLGTEAFF
DNA: TGTGCCTGGAACCTGGGCACTGAAGCTTTCTTT

J: TRBJ2-5
size: many
V: TRBV5-1
D: TRBD2
CDR3: CASSLDGTSVNRQETQYF
DNA: TGCGCCAGCAGCTTGGACGGGACTAGCGTTAATCGGCAGGAGACCCAGTACTTC

J: TRBJ2-3
size: -
V: TRBV11-3
D: -
CDR3: CASSWQGDTQYF
DNA: TGTGCCAGCAGTTGGCAGGGGGATACGCAGTATTTT

J: TRBJ1-5
size: many
V: TRBV7-8
D: -
CDR3: CASSRSGRDQPQHF
DNA: TGTGCCAGCAGCCGTTCAGGGAGAGATCAGCCCCAGCATTTT

J: TRBJ1-1
size: -
V: TRBV20-1
D: -
CDR3: CSALHRTNTEAFF
DNA: TGCAGTGCCCTACACCGGACGAACACTGAAGCTTTCTTT

J: TRBJ2-1
size: -
V: TRBV5-6
D: TRBD1
CDR3: CASSIGTGSNEQFF
DNA: TGTGCCAGCAGCATCGGGACAGGGAGCAATGAGCAGTTCTTC

J: TRBJ2-7
size: few
V: TRBV29-1
D: TRBD2
CDR3: CSVEGGSHEQYF
DNA: TGCAGCGTTGAAGGCGGGAGCCACGAGCAGTACTTC

J: TRBJ2-1
size: few
V: TRBV12-3/TRBV12-4
D: TRBD2
CDR3: CASSSRPTSVGPFF
DNA: TGTGCCAGCAGTTCTCGCCCTACTAGCGTGGGTCCGTTCTTC

J: TRBJ1-2
size: few
V: TRBV5-1
D: TRBD1
CDR3: CASSGTGQPNYGYTF
DNA: TGCGCCAGCAGCGGGACGGGACAGCCTAACTATGGCTACACCTTC

J: TRBJ2-6
size: many
V: TRBV6-1
D: -
CDR3: CASRSSGANVLTF
DNA: TGTGCCAGTCGCTCCTCTGGGGCCAACGTCCTGACTTTC

J: TRBJ2-5
size: many
V: TRBV27
D: TRBD1
CDR3: CASSSWGQGVETQYF
DNA: TGTGCCAGCAGTTCCTGGGGACAGGGGGTAGAGACCCAGTACTTC

J: TRBJ2-5
size: many
V: TRBV5-1
D: -
CDR3: CASSLEWQETQYF
DNA: TGCGCCAGCAGCTTGGAATGGCAAGAGACCCAGTACTTC

J: TRBJ2-7
size: -
V: TRBV5-1
D: -
CDR3: CASSLDRQGPYEQYF
DNA: TGCGCCAGCAGCTTGGATAGGCAGGGGCCCTACGAGCAGTACTTC

J: TRBJ2-7
size: many
V: TRBV20-1
D: TRBD2
CDR3: CSLWGTSGDYEQYF
DNA: TGCAGCCTATGGGGGACTAGCGGGGACTACGAGCAGTACTTC

J: TRBJ2-7
size: many
V: TRBV13
D: -
CDR3: CASSREGEGYEQYF
DNA: TGTGCCAGCAGCCGCGAGGGTGAGGGCTACGAGCAGTACTTC

J: TRBJ2-5
size: -
V: TRBV11-1
D: TRBD2
CDR3: CASSLRTSGNIIAGTQYF
DNA: TGTGCCAGCAGCCTACGGACTAGCGGGAATATCATCGCCGGGACCCAGTACTTC

J: TRBJ2-7
size: -
V: TRBV20-1
D: -
CDR3: CSAGGTRSEQYF
DNA: TGCAGTGCTGGCGGGACCCGCAGCGAGCAGTACTTC

J: TRBJ2-1
size: many
V: TRBV10-3
D: TRBD1
CDR3: CAISEGTGGGLFF
DNA: TGTGCCATCAGTGAAGGGACAGGGGGGGGCTTGTTCTTC

J: TRBJ2-1
size: -
V: TRBV20-1
D: -
CDR3: CSAATGRVEDEQFF
DNA: TGCAGTGCCGCGACGGGACGGGTTGAGGATGAGCAGTTCTTC

J: TRBJ1-5
size: many
V: TRBV7-9
D: -
CDR3: CASSRGDRDQPQHF
DNA: TGTGCCAGCAGCCGTGGGGATCGGGATCAGCCCCAGCATTTT

J: TRBJ1-2
size: many
V: TRBV5-4
D: -
CDR3: CASSLIIGTTSPPTGGYTF
DNA: TGTGCCAGCAGCTTGATAATAGGCACTACTTCCCCTCCGACCGGTGGCTACACCTTC

J: TRBJ2-3
size: -
V: TRBV5-6
D: -
CDR3: CASSLGALYLDTQYF
DNA: TGTGCCAGCAGCTTGGGGGCCCTGTATCTAGATACGCAGTATTTT

J: TRBJ2-7
size: -
V: TRBV30
D: -
CDR3: CAWKGDSYNEQYF
DNA: TGTGCCTGGAAGGGGGACTCCTACAATGAGCAGTACTTC

J: TRBJ2-3
size: many
V: TRBV29-1
D: TRBD2
CDR3: CSGGAGGPGDTQYF
DNA: TGCAGCGGTGGGGCGGGAGGGCCTGGAGATACGCAGTATTTT

J: TRBJ2-3
size: many
V: TRBV7-2
D: -
CDR3: CASSFPEWDTDTQYF
DNA: TGTGCCAGCAGCTTTCCGGAGTGGGACACAGATACGCAGTATTTT

J: TRBJ2-7
size: many
V: TRBV20-1
D: -
CDR3: CSARDHPTAPTYEQYF
DNA: TGCAGTGCTAGAGATCACCCGACAGCTCCTACTTACGAGCAGTACTTC

J: TRBJ2-4
size: many
V: TRBV20-1
D: -
CDR3: CSARVQDENIQYF
DNA: TGCAGTGCTAGGGTACAGGATGAAAACATTCAGTACTTC

J: TRBJ2-1
size: many
V: TRBV7-9
D: -
CDR3: CASSSTPGSYNEQFF
DNA: TGTGCCAGCAGCTCGACCCCGGGCAGCTACAATGAGCAGTTCTTC

J: TRBJ1-1
size: many
V: TRBV20-1
D: TRBD1
CDR3: CSASTGFDTEAFF
DNA: TGCAGTGCATCGACAGGGTTTGACACTGAAGCTTTCTTT

J: TRBJ2-3
size: -
V: TRBV29-1
D: TRBD2
CDR3: CSVERGLASDTQYF
DNA: TGCAGCGTTGAACGCGGACTAGCGTCAGATACGCAGTATTTT

J: TRBJ2-5
size: many
V: TRBV9
D: -
CDR3: CASSASFETQYF
DNA: TGTGCCAGCAGCGCGTCCTTTGAGACCCAGTACTTC

J: TRBJ2-2
size: -
V: TRBV13
D: -
CDR3: CASSSTSRDPSGELFF
DNA: TGTGCCAGCAGCTCTACTTCCCGGGACCCGTCCGGGGAGCTGTTTTTT

J: TRBJ2-5
size: many
V: TRBV15
D: -
CDR3: CATSRDLSRDGETQYF
DNA: TGTGCCACCAGCAGAGACCTATCACGTGACGGGGAGACCCAGTACTTC

J: TRBJ2-7
size: -
V: TRBV6-6
D: -
CDR3: CASSYPPSWEYF
DNA: TGTGCCAGCAGTTACCCCCCTAGCTGGGAGTACTTC

J: TRBJ2-2
size: many
V: TRBV5-1
D: TRBD1
CDR3: CASSLEGAYTGELFF
DNA: TGCGCCAGCAGCTTGGAGGGGGCCTACACCGGGGAGCTGTTTTTT

J: TRBJ2-5
size: -
V: TRBV11-2
D: TRBD2
CDR3: CASSLGLAGGGQTQYF
DNA: TGTGCCAGCAGCTTAGGCCTAGCGGGAGGCGGGCAGACCCAGTACTTC

J: TRBJ2-2
size: many
V: TRBV5-1
D: -
CDR3: CASNPGLNTGELFF
DNA: TGCGCCAGCAATCCGGGCTTGAACACCGGGGAGCTGTTTTTT

J: TRBJ1-4
size: -
V: TRBV4-2
D: -
CDR3: CASSQEIDSSNEKLFF
DNA: TGTGCCAGCAGCCAAGAAATAGACAGCTCTAATGAAAAACTGTTTTTT

J: TRBJ2-1
size: -
V: TRBV12-3/TRBV12-4
D: TRBD2
CDR3: CASSSGLAGGAVTYNEQFF
DNA: TGTGCCAGCAGTTCGGGACTAGCGGGAGGGGCGGTTACCTACAATGAGCAGTTCTTC

J: TRBJ2-1
size: many
V: TRBV5-1
D: TRBD2
CDR3: CASSRQPGLAGNGEQFF
DNA: TGCGCCAGCAGCAGACAACCGGGACTAGCGGGAAACGGTGAGCAGTTCTTC

J: TRBJ2-7
size: few
V: TRBV27
D: -
CDR3: CASSLFSRSYEQYF
DNA: TGTGCCAGCAGTTTATTTTCCAGGAGCTACGAGCAGTACTTC

J: TRBJ2-5
size: many
V: TRBV4-1
D: TRBD1
CDR3: CASGKGQGKETQYF
DNA: TGCGCCAGCGGTAAAGGACAGGGAAAAGAGACCCAGTACTTC

J: TRBJ1-2
size: few
V: TRBV28
D: -
CDR3: CASGDPNAHSRAPIPSAYGYTF
DNA: TGTGCCAGCGGAGACCCCAACGCTCACAGTAGGGCCCCGATCCCAAGTGCCTATGGCTACACCTTC

J: TRBJ2-5
size: -
V: TRBV11-3
D: TRBD1
CDR3: CASSLGQVETQYF
DNA: TGTGCCAGCAGCCTAGGACAGGTCGAGACCCAGTACTTC

J: TRBJ1-1
size: many
V: TRBV5-1
D: -
CDR3: CASSAWGGVEAFF
DNA: TGCGCCAGCAGCGCCTGGGGCGGGGTTGAAGCTTTCTTT

J: TRBJ1-5
size: many
V: TRBV12-3/TRBV12-4
D: -
CDR3: CASRVQDLSNQPQHF
DNA: TGTGCCAGCAGAGTACAGGATCTGAGCAATCAGCCCCAGCATTTT

J: TRBJ2-7
size: -
V: TRBV20-1
D: TRBD1
CDR3: CSAHSPGQGFHEQYF
DNA: TGCAGTGCTCATAGCCCGGGACAGGGATTTCACGAGCAGTACTTC

J: TRBJ2-7
size: few
V: TRBV19
D: TRBD2
CDR3: CASSNMAGRESEQYF
DNA: TGTGCCAGTAGTAACATGGCGGGGCGGGAGAGCGAGCAGTACTTC